Presented here are 26 T cell receptor beta chains from one specimen sequenced in a study of post-analysis software for immune sequencing data. Study results and caveats: Elevated frequency relative to controls characterized a handful of TRBV segments in patients, TRBV5-6, TRBV5-1 and TRBV20-1 among them.

cDNA libraries for TCR beta contained unique molecular identifiers. TCRdb re-called the PCR reads through MiXCR, storing one row per CDR3 protein. The repertoire holds around 700,000 distinct CDR3 sequences, with about 60% as singletons. These receptors lack a known antigen. The sample consisted of blood. The receptors originated from a girl aged 2 to 9 with multiple sclerosis.

This CDR3 is CASSQAGLAGDEQFF. The CDR3 nucleotides are TGTGCCAGCAGCCAAGCGGGACTCGCTGGCGATGAGCAGTTCTTC. The rearrangement links TRBV3-1 to TRBJ2-1, with TRBD2 as a possible D gene (6 bases). The CDR3 runs to 15 residues. Trimming stripped 1 base from V and 8 bases from J, with 15 bases between. Germline V gene lookup returns CDR1 LGHDT and CDR2 YNNKEL (reference sequence).

The chain employs TRBV29-1 and TRBJ2-7; maybe TRBD2 (5 bases). V lost 6 bases to trimming and J lost 2 bases, with 14 bases between them. CDR3 length: 13 amino acids. The germline CDR1 and CDR2 sequences are SQVTM and ANQGSEA. The CDR3, as DNA: TGCAGCGTAACCTACACTAGTACCTACGAGCAGTACTTC. Encoded protein: CSVTYTSTYEQYF.

This chain joins TRBV7-2 and TRBJ2-5, with 7 bases identical to TRBD2. V lost 2 bases and J lost 3; bases outside the gene matches: 6. Germline-derived CDR1 and CDR2 are SGHTA and FQGNSA. This CDR3 region has 15 residues. DNA of the CDR3: TGTGCCAGCAGCTTAATCCGGGGGGAAAAAGAGACCCAGTACTTC. This gives the protein CASSLIRGEKETQYF.

This clonotype showed up just a few times. This chain joins TRBV7-2 and TRBJ2-5; 9 bases line up with TRBD1. The CDR3 covers 16 residues. The V segment lost 1 base and the J segment 2 bases; nucleotides outside the gene matches: 5. CDR1 SGHTA and CDR2 FQGNSA come from the germline V gene. The CDR3 protein is CASSLGDRETQETQYF. Here the CDR3 DNA reads TGTGCCAGCAGCTTAGGGGACAGGGAAACACAAGAGACCCAGTACTTC. Supplemented by reference TRBV7-2 and TRBJ2-5, the full variable domain reads GAGVSQSPSNKVTEKGKDVELRCDPISGHTALYWYRQSLGQGLEFLIYFQGNSAPDKSGLPSDRFSAERTGGSVSTLTIQRTQQEDSAVYLCASSLGDRETQETQYFGPGTRLLVL.

The chain carries TRBV4-1 and TRBJ2-1; TRBD1 matches at 8 bases. Germline trimming cut 3 bases from V and 5 bases from J; bases unmatched to any gene: 9. The CDR3 length is 16 residues. Germline loops: CDR1 MGHRA, CDR2 YSYEKL. Here the CDR3 reads CASSQVSGGPNNEQFF. The CDR3 DNA reads TGCGCCAGCAGCCAGGTATCAGGGGGCCCAAACAATGAGCAGTTCTTC.

This clonotype was observed a handful of times. For the CDR3, the DNA is TGCGCCAGCAGCTCCGGGGGCGAGCGGGTGCACGTAGAGACCCAGTACTTC. This codes for CASSSGGERVHVETQYF. The chain couples TRBV5-1 to TRBJ2-5; D might be TRBD1 or TRBD2, each matching 6 bases. The CDR3 extends over 17 amino acids. V was clipped by 3 bases and J by 4 bases, with 22 bases between them. Per the germline V gene, CDR1 is SGHRS and CDR2 is YFSETQ.

This clonotype has a single count. The chain recombines TRBV7-2 with TRBJ1-2, with 11 bases matching TRBD1. The CDR3 loop spans 19 amino acids. Germline loops: CDR1 SGHTA, CDR2 FQGNSA. The ends lost 0 bases at V and 6 bases at J; junction bases unmatched: 15. CDR3 in DNA: TGTGCCAGCAGCTTAGCGGGGAAGGGACAGGGGGACACCCGGCATGGCTACACCTTC. It encodes CASSLAGKGQGDTRHGYTF.

The chain carries TRBV30 and TRBJ1-2; D might be TRBD1 (5 bases). CDR1 and CDR2 from the germline V gene are GTSNPN and SVGIG (reference sequence). This CDR3 has 13 residues. V lost 0 bases, J lost 6 bases, and 11 bases lay in between. DNA for the CDR3: TGTGCCTGGAGTGTAAGGGGATTTAATGGCTACACCTTC. It translates to CAWSVRGFNGYTF.

This clonotype appeared a few times. The genes are TRBV11-2 and TRBJ2-7; weak D call: TRBD2 (6 bases). The CDR3 has 15 residues. The V gene lost 0 bases and the J gene lost 2 bases, with 11 bases spanning the gap. The germline gives CDR1 SGHAT, CDR2 FQNNGV. The CDR3 is CASSLDGGTAYEQYF. The CDR3, as DNA: TGTGCCAGCAGCTTAGACGGGGGTACTGCCTACGAGCAGTACTTC.

The chain couples TRBV20-1 to TRBJ1-4; D call uncertain. The CDR3 spans 13 residues. Deletions cut 2 bases from V and 4 bases from J, with 8 bases between. The germline V gene encodes CDR1 DFQATT and CDR2 SNEGSKA (reference sequence). The CDR3 DNA reads as TGCAGTGCTAGACGTCAGAGTAATGAAAAACTGTTTTTT. Its translation: CSARRQSNEKLFF.

The chain employs TRBV12-5 and TRBJ1-4; 9 bases fit TRBD1. Looked up from germline, CDR1 is LGHNT and CDR2 is FRNRAP. CDR3 length equals 14 residues. Unmatched junction bases numbered 3, after V lost 5 bases and J lost 5 bases. CDR3 coding DNA: TGTGCTAGTGGTATTGGGACAGGGAATGAAAAACTGTTTTTT. Its protein product is CASGIGTGNEKLFF.

V usage is TRBV7-3 and J usage is TRBJ1-2; 9 bases agree with TRBD1. The CDR3 is 16 amino acids. Germline CDR1 SGHTA, CDR2 FQGTGA. V lost 4 bases and J lost 8; bases outside the gene matches: 14. CDR3 nucleotide sequence: TGTGCCAGCAGCTCCCCCTCAGGGACAGGGTCCAGGGGCTACACCTTC. Residues: CASSSPSGTGSRGYTF.

The CDR3 DNA follows: TGTGCCAGCAGCCCGGGCCCGGATAAATATGGCTACACCTTC. This codes for CASSPGPDKYGYTF. The V call is TRBV7-2, the J call TRBJ1-2; D is unclear. V lost 5 bases to trimming and J lost 5 bases, with 15 bases between them. Germline assignment: CDR1 SGHTA and CDR2 FQGNSA. This CDR3 is 14 amino acids long.

Notes on this clonotype: The CDR3 end shows no conserved phenylalanine or tryptophan, and so a read error is likely. This chain connects TRBV29-1 to TRBJ2-5; 8 bases are shared with TRBD2. V lost 3 bases, J lost 4 bases, and 7 bases stayed unmatched. From germline, CDR1 is SQVTM and CDR2 ANQGSEA. This CDR3 is 14 amino acids long. Here the CDR3 DNA reads TGCAGCGTTGACCTAGGGAGCGGGGGAGAGACCCAGTACGTC. The encoded protein is CSVDLGSGGETQYV.

This clonotype appeared a few times. The chain employs TRBV6-6 and TRBJ2-1; D is uncertain. V lost 2 bases and J lost 8, with 10 bases in between. The CDR3 is 13 residues long. The germline CDR1 and CDR2 sequences are MNHNY and SVGAGI (reference sequence). The chain's CDR3 is CASSYHSRDEQFF. The CDR3 coding sequence is TGTGCCAGCAGTTACCACTCACGGGATGAGCAGTTCTTC.

The chain links TRBV20-1 to TRBJ2-5, with D tentatively TRBD1 or TRBD2 (6 bases each). The CDR3 is 15 amino acids. Trimming removed 1 base from V and 0 bases from J, with 12 bases in between. Germline CDR1 DFQATT, CDR2 SNEGSKA (reference sequence). The CDR3 coding sequence is TGCAGTGCTAGAGTGCCGGGGGCGTACCAAGAGACCCAGTACTTC. Its protein is CSARVPGAYQETQYF.

The chain is built from TRBV5-1 and TRBJ1-2; D remains unclear. V was pared by 2 bases and J by 2 bases, with 13 bases between. The CDR3 runs 15 residues. Germline-derived CDR1 and CDR2 are SGHRS and YFSETQ. CDR3 sequence reads: CASSLRWGANYGYTF. The CDR3 bases are TGCGCCAGCAGCTTAAGGTGGGGAGCAAACTATGGCTACACCTTC.

J is TRBJ2-3 and V is TRBV10-3; TRBD1 aligns across 8 bases. This CDR3 contains 14 residues. J was trimmed by 3 bases and V by 5 bases; bases with no gene match: 4. CDR1 and CDR2 (germline): ENHRY, SYGVKD. The CDR3 DNA follows: TGTGCCATCAGTTGGACAGGGAAGACAGATACGCAGTATTTT. Translating it yields CAISWTGKTDTQYF.

This clonotype turned up a few times. The chain is built from TRBV10-3 and TRBJ2-1; 12 nucleotides line up with TRBD2. The CDR3 extends over 18 amino acids. Trimming took 6 bases from V and 0 from J; bases not matched to a gene: 9. Germline assignment: CDR1 ENHRY and CDR2 SYGVKD. The CDR3 loop is CAIRRLAGAHGSYNEQFF. The CDR3 DNA reads as TGTGCCATCAGGAGACTAGCGGGAGCTCATGGCTCCTACAATGAGCAGTTCTTC.

The genes are TRBV6-5 and TRBJ2-4; the D gene could be TRBD1 or TRBD2 (7 bases each). The CDR3 sequence is 17 residues long. Trimming left V 5 bases short and J 0 bases short, with 17 bases between. The germline V gene has CDR1 MNHEY and CDR2 SVGAGI. The CDR3 here is CASSPSGRGRAKNIQYF. The CDR3 DNA follows: TGTGCCAGCAGTCCCTCGGGGAGGGGGCGAGCCAAAAACATTCAGTACTTC.

As concerns this clonotype: One junction end disagrees with the germline gene, perhaps due to a read error. The chain combines TRBV12-3 or TRBV12-4 with TRBJ2-7, with D hard to call. The DNA end is more similar to TRBJ2-5, so the J call may be wrong. The CDR3 extends over 14 amino acids. CDR3 loop: CANSLVPASGTQYF. Written as DNA, the CDR3 is TGTGCCAACAGTTTAGTCCCGGCGTCGGGGACCCAGTACTTC.

J is TRBJ2-5 and V is TRBV12-3 or TRBV12-4, with a possible D match to TRBD1 (6 bases). The V gene lost 5 bases and the J gene lost 5 bases, with 15 bases spanning the gap. The CDR3 runs to 14 residues. The CDR3 DNA reads TGTGCCAGCAGTCCGAACGGTCAGGGGGAGACCCAGTACTTC. Translating it yields CASSPNGQGETQYF.

The chain has TRBV5-1 and TRBJ2-3; the D gene is possibly TRBD2 (5 bases). V was pared by 0 bases and J by 4 bases, with 12 bases between. CDR3 length equals 15 residues. Germline V gives CDR1 SGHRS, CDR2 YFSETQ. CDR3 sequence: CASSLVRGSPDTQYF. In DNA, the CDR3 is TGCGCCAGCAGCTTGGTTCGGGGATCCCCAGATACGCAGTATTTT.

The V gene is TRBV14, the J gene TRBJ2-5, with 7 bases lining up with TRBD1. This CDR3 spans 15 amino acids. J gave up 1 base and V 5 bases, and 7 bases lay outside the gene matches. Germline V lookup: CDR1 SGHDN, CDR2 FVKESK. CDR3 region: CASSDIRDSQETQYF. CDR3 DNA: TGTGCCAGCAGCGATATTAGGGACAGCCAAGAGACCCAGTACTTC.

The gene calls are TRBV5-5 and TRBJ1-6, with TRBD1 matching over 8 bases. This CDR3 is 17 amino acids long. V lost 0 bases and J lost 0; bases outside the gene matches: 2. CDR1 is SGHKS and CDR2 is YYEKEE in the germline V gene (reference sequence). The CDR3 reads CASSLGTGSSYNSPLHF. The CDR3 coding sequence is TGTGCCAGCAGCTTGGGGACAGGGAGCTCCTATAATTCACCCCTCCACTTT.

The V gene is TRBV7-9, the J gene TRBJ1-5, with unresolved D. The germline CDR1 and CDR2 sequences are SEHNR and FQNEAQ (reference sequence). V was cut by 1 base and J by 1 base, with 11 bases left in between. The CDR3 covers 16 residues. The CDR3 bases are TGTGCCAGCAGCTTAGGGCCAGGCAGGAGCAATCAGCCCCAGCATTTT. Translated: CASSLGPGRSNQPQHF.